The 23 T cell receptor beta chains below were found in one sample sequenced in a study of cytomegalovirus exposure and HLA in healthy donors. Produced via immunoSEQ multiplex PCR; TCRdb's table is partial and in-frame only. Among around 150,000 clones listed, around 80% were seen once. Sequencing used PBMCs. These receptors were obtained from a man under 40 in good health and CMV-seropositive.

The J gene is TRBJ2-3, the V gene TRBV2; 8 bases line up with TRBD1. The CDR3 is 15 amino acids. J was trimmed by 2 bases and V by 6 bases; bases with no gene match: 7. Germline V lookup: CDR1 SNHLY, CDR2 FYNNEI. The CDR3 sequence is CASRPRGLDTDTQYF. Written as DNA, the CDR3 is TGTGCCAGCAGGCCCAGGGGGCTTGACACAGATACGCAGTATTTT.

The rearrangement joins TRBV6-6 to TRBJ1-5, with 9 bases that match TRBD1. The CDR3 is 16 amino acids. Trimming removed 0 bases from V and 4 bases from J; junction bases left unmatched: 4. Germline CDR1 reads MNHNY; CDR2 reads SVGAGI (reference sequence). This chain's CDR3 is CASSYSIGTGNQPQHF. The CDR3 region has the DNA TGTGCCAGCAGTTACTCGATTGGGACAGGGAATCAGCCCCAGCATTTT.

This clone was found a few times. The chain uses TRBV2 and TRBJ2-7, with D possibly being TRBD2 (6 bases). CDR3 length: 15 residues. V was clipped by 0 bases and J by 3 bases, with 12 bases between them. Germline lookup yields CDR1 SNHLY and CDR2 FYNNEI. The CDR3 spells CASSEAMGLHYEQYF. The DNA for the CDR3 is TGTGCCAGCAGTGAAGCGATGGGACTTCACTACGAGCAGTACTTC. Variable domain in full (rest from reference TRBV2 and TRBJ2-7): EPEVTQTPSHQVTQMGQEVILRCVPISNHLYFYWYRQILGQKVEFLVSFYNNEISEKSEIFDDQFSVERPDGSNFTLKIRSTKLEDSAMYFCASSEAMGLHYEQYFGPGTRLTVT.

J is TRBJ2-3 and V is TRBV6-1; D may be TRBD1 (6 bases). Trimming cost V 11 bases and J 1 base, with 19 bases left between them. The CDR3 consists of 15 residues. CDR1 is MNHNS and CDR2 is SASEGT in the germline V gene. As DNA, the CDR3 is TGTGCCTGCTGTTCGGTGGCAGGGGGCACAGATACGCAGTATTTT. As protein: CACCSVAGGTDTQYF.

With respect to this clone: Other DNA sequences of this sample code for an identical CDR3. V is TRBV6-6 and J is TRBJ2-7, with 8 bases lining up with TRBD2. CDR1 is MNHNY, CDR2 SVGAGI, per germline (reference sequence). V lost 0 bases and J lost 0; bases outside the gene matches: 1. CDR3 length: 15 amino acids. The CDR3 reads CASSYSSGSSYEQYF. The CDR3 region has the DNA TGTGCCAGCAGTTACTCAAGCGGGAGCTCCTACGAGCAGTACTTC.

This clone was counted a single time. The gene calls are TRBV10-2 and TRBJ2-3, with 12 bases lining up with TRBD2. CDR3 size: 16 residues. Unmatched junction bases numbered 7, after V lost 6 bases and J lost 3 bases. CDR1 and CDR2 from the germline V gene are WSHSY and SAAADI. The CDR3, as DNA: TGCGCCAGCAGCGCAACGACTAGCGGGAGAACAGATACGCAGTATTTT. The encoded protein is CASSATTSGRTDTQYF.

The gene calls are TRBV13 and TRBJ2-7, with TRBD2 matching over 14 bases. The junction had 10 bases not matched to a gene; V was cut back by 6 bases and J by 6 bases. This CDR3 spans 16 amino acids. From germline, CDR1 is PRHDT and CDR2 FYEKMQ (reference sequence). The chain's CDR3 is CASRPPGTSGSSEQYF. CDR3 in DNA: TGTGCCAGCAGGCCCCCCGGGACTAGCGGGAGCTCCGAGCAGTACTTC. The full variable domain, with the rest looked up from reference TRBV13 and TRBJ2-7, is AAGVIQSPRHLIKEKRETATLKCYPIPRHDTVYWYQQGPGQDPQFLISFYEKMQSDKGSIPDRFSAQQFSDYHSELNMSSLELGDSALYFCASRPPGTSGSSEQYFGPGTRLTVT.

This chain uses TRBV6-1 with TRBJ2-5; 11 bases are a match to TRBD2. Germline lookup yields CDR1 MNHNS and CDR2 SASEGT. The CDR3 sequence is 12 residues long. J lost 5 bases, V lost 7 bases, and 0 bases had no gene match. The CDR3 nucleotides are TGTGCCAGCACTAGCGGGAGGGAGACCCAGTACTTC. Its translation is CASTSGRETQYF.

The chain employs TRBV7-2 and TRBJ1-1; the match to TRBD1 covers 7 bases. This CDR3 has 14 residues. V gave up 5 bases and J gave up 4 bases; unmatched junction bases: 7. Per germline, CDR1 SGHTA and CDR2 FQGNSA. The DNA of the CDR3 is TGTGCCAGCAGCCGAGACAGGGTTGGCACTGAAGCTTTCTTT. Protein product: CASSRDRVGTEAFF.

The chain combines TRBV5-1 with TRBJ2-2; a weak D match, TRBD2 (6 bases). The V gene's germline CDR1 is SGHRS and CDR2 YFSETQ. Trimming left V 0 bases short and J 1 base short, with 13 bases between. This CDR3 region has 17 residues. The CDR3 nucleotides are TGCGCCAGCAGCTTGGTTAGCGGAAACCGGAACACCGGGGAGCTGTTTTTT. Encoded protein: CASSLVSGNRNTGELFF.

The chain links TRBV2 to TRBJ2-5; 7 bases fit TRBD2. Germline assignment: CDR1 SNHLY and CDR2 FYNNEI. This CDR3 spans 13 amino acids. Trimming took 6 bases from V and 5 from J; bases not matched to a gene: 6. Written as DNA, the CDR3 is TGTGCCAGCAGCCGGACTAGATCTGAGACCCAGTACTTC. It yields the protein CASSRTRSETQYF.

The chain recombines TRBV5-1 with TRBJ1-1; D might be TRBD1 (5 bases). V dropped 0 bases and J dropped 7 bases, with 7 bases sitting between them. The CDR3 length is 12 residues. Germline V gives CDR1 SGHRS, CDR2 YFSETQ. The CDR3 DNA is TGCGCCAGCAGCTTGGGACAGCGTGAAGCTTTCTTT. This sequence encodes CASSLGQREAFF. Variable domain in full (rest from reference TRBV5-1 and TRBJ1-1): KAGVTQTPRYLIKTRGQQVTLSCSPISGHRSVSWYQQTPGQGLQFLFEYFSETQRNKGNFPGRFSGRQFSNSRSEMNVSTLELGDSALYLCASSLGQREAFFGQGTRLTVV.

The chain joins TRBV5-1 to TRBJ2-7; TRBD2 matches 15 bases. There are 16 residues in the CDR3. V lost 4 bases to trimming and J lost 4 bases; unmatched junction nucleotides: 6. Germline V CDR1 and CDR2: SGHRS, YFSETQ. The CDR3 sequence is CASSVGTSGRLYEQYF. CDR3 DNA: TGCGCCAGCAGCGTAGGGACTAGCGGGAGGCTTTACGAGCAGTACTTC. Complete variable domain (other parts from reference TRBV5-1 and TRBJ2-7): KAGVTQTPRYLIKTRGQQVTLSCSPISGHRSVSWYQQTPGQGLQFLFEYFSETQRNKGNFPGRFSGRQFSNSRSEMNVSTLELGDSALYLCASSVGTSGRLYEQYFGPGTRLTVT.

The chain carries TRBV19 and TRBJ2-7, with TRBD1 matching 8 bases. CDR3 length: 14 amino acids. The V and J ends lost 8 bases and 3 bases, in that order; junction bases with no gene match: 9. Germline V CDR1 and CDR2: LNHDA, SQIVND (reference sequence). The chain's CDR3 is CASGHRTGGYEQYF. In DNA, the CDR3 is TGTGCCAGTGGACATCGTACAGGGGGCTACGAGCAGTACTTC.

This clone has a single count. V and J are TRBV6-5 and TRBJ1-5; 10 bases line up with TRBD1. CDR1 is MNHEY and CDR2 is SVGAGI in the germline V gene. The CDR3 runs to 14 residues. V dropped 8 bases and J dropped 6; count of bases not matched to a gene: 7. CDR3 protein: CASQTGGASQPQHF. The CDR3 bases are TGTGCCAGCCAGACAGGGGGCGCTTCTCAGCCCCAGCATTTT.

This clone was found once. The chain has TRBV5-6 and TRBJ2-7, with 12 bases lining up with TRBD2. CDR3 size: 16 residues. Trimming took 5 bases from V and 0 from J; bases not matched to a gene: 6. The V gene's germline CDR1 is SGHDT and CDR2 YYEEEE. The CDR3 nucleotides read TGTGCCAGCAGTCGGGTGACTAGCGGGAGCTCCTACGAGCAGTACTTC. This translates into CASSRVTSGSSYEQYF.

This sequence joins TRBV7-2 and TRBJ1-2; TRBD1 is a possible D gene (6 bases). Trimming took off 3 bases at V and 8 bases at J, with 16 bases between the two ends. CDR1 is SGHTA and CDR2 is FQGNSA in the germline V gene. This CDR3 has 14 amino acids. The CDR3 spells CASSFTVQGKGYTF. The CDR3 DNA reads as TGTGCCAGCAGCTTTACGGTACAGGGTAAGGGCTACACCTTC. The full variable domain, in which reference TRBV7-2 and TRBJ1-2 provide the parts outside the CDR3, is GAGVSQSPSNKVTEKGKDVELRCDPISGHTALYWYRQSLGQGLEFLIYFQGNSAPDKSGLPSDRFSAERTGGSVSTLTIQRTQQEDSAVYLCASSFTVQGKGYTFGSGTRLTVV.

This clone was counted only a few times. This chain's CDR3 is CASSERNSPLTEAFF. The CDR3, as DNA: TGTGCCAGCAGTGAACGGAACAGTCCCCTTACTGAAGCTTTCTTT. The V and J genes are TRBV2 and TRBJ1-1; D is unresolved. This CDR3 has 15 amino acids. V was clipped by 2 bases and J by 5 bases, with 15 bases between them. Germline V gives CDR1 SNHLY, CDR2 FYNNEI. Based on the CDR3 plus reference TRBV2 and TRBJ1-1, the full variable domain is EPEVTQTPSHQVTQMGQEVILRCVPISNHLYFYWYRQILGQKVEFLVSFYNNEISEKSEIFDDQFSVERPDGSNFTLKIRSTKLEDSAMYFCASSERNSPLTEAFFGQGTRLTVV.

The chain joins TRBV5-1 to TRBJ2-1; 10 nucleotides align to TRBD2. The CDR3 contains 16 residues. The J segment lost 4 bases and the V segment lost 2 bases, leaving 6 bases of the junction unmatched. The V gene's germline CDR1 is SGHRS and CDR2 YFSETQ. The DNA of the CDR3 is TGCGCCAGCAGCTTACCTAGCGGGGGCTTATACAATGAGCAGTTCTTC. Its translation is CASSLPSGGLYNEQFF. Full variable domain (outside the CDR3, taken from reference TRBV5-1 and TRBJ2-1): KAGVTQTPRYLIKTRGQQVTLSCSPISGHRSVSWYQQTPGQGLQFLFEYFSETQRNKGNFPGRFSGRQFSNSRSEMNVSTLELGDSALYLCASSLPSGGLYNEQFFGPGTRLTVL.

The gene calls are TRBV29-1 and TRBJ1-2, with 10 bases fitting TRBD1. CDR3 length equals 19 residues. V was pared by 6 bases and J by 0 bases, with 19 bases of the junction left unmatched. Germline lookup yields CDR1 SQVTM and CDR2 ANQGSEA. The CDR3 DNA follows: TGCAGCGTAGATGACAGGGGGCGAAAAGGCAATCTAGCTAACTATGGCTACACCTTC. Amino acid sequence: CSVDDRGRKGNLANYGYTF.

This chain uses TRBV7-9 with TRBJ2-5; 8 nucleotides align to TRBD1. V trimming: 4 bases; J trimming: 4 bases; junction bases outside the gene matches: 8. Germline loops: CDR1 SEHNR, CDR2 FQNEAQ (reference sequence). This CDR3 comprises 15 residues. CDR3 protein: CASSSIQGGGETQYF. The CDR3 bases are TGTGCCAGCAGCTCCATACAGGGGGGTGGAGAGACCCAGTACTTC.

Note on this clone: Mismatch with germline at one junction end may stem from a read error. The chain has TRBV16 and TRBJ2-3; 15 bases fit TRBD2. Germline assignment: CDR1 KGHSY and CDR2 FQNENV. CDR3 length: 15 amino acids. The CDR3 sequence is CASSPQGTSGRPLGF. In DNA, the CDR3 is TGTGCCAGCAGCCCCCAAGGGACTAGCGGGAGGCCCCTGGGTTTT.

The V and J genes are TRBV19 and TRBJ1-1; 7 bases agree with TRBD1. The CDR3 loop spans 11 amino acids. CDR1 is LNHDA and CDR2 is SQIVND in the germline V gene (reference sequence). V was clipped by 10 bases and J by 6 bases; unmatched bases: 5. CDR3 loop: CATSGTAEAFF. CDR3 in DNA: TGTGCCACTTCCGGGACAGCTGAAGCTTTCTTT.